Listed below are T cell receptor beta chains from one sample, sequenced in a study of PD-L1 blockade in urothelial cancer. Produced via immunoSEQ multiplex PCR; TCRdb's table is partial and in-frame only. The sample contains approximately 91,000 clones, roughly 85% of which appear only once. The material was PBMCs, obtained around atezolizumab (anti-PD-L1) treatment. Receptors originate from a man between 65 and 85 years old with urothelial cancer. Each CDR3 is given without its conserved first and last residue. Each record gives: J gene, V gene, CDR3 protein.

TRBJ1-3 | TRBV29-1 | SVWRRTVSGNTIY
TRBJ1-5 | TRBV27 | ASSQGGGHQPQH
TRBJ2-7 | TRBV5-4 | ASSLPYREGGEQY
TRBJ2-5 | TRBV4-1 | ASSQQGAGETQY
TRBJ2-5 | TRBV7-3 | ASSFTGSRQETQY
TRBJ2-1 | TRBV4-1 | ASSQGPRESPEQF
TRBJ1-2 | TRBV5-4 | ASSLGTGQKNYGYT
TRBJ1-2 | TRBV19 | ASTDWGYGGYT
TRBJ1-2 | TRBV7-8 | ASSSAWEGDPNYGYT
TRBJ2-3 | TRBV6-1 | ASSGGGQASTDTQY
TRBJ2-3 | TRBV11-3 | ASSFYRGSTDTQY
TRBJ2-7 | TRBV4-3 | ASNLTGRDEQY
TRBJ2-1 | TRBV7-6 | ASSLTTGESGEQF
TRBJ1-1 | TRBV29-1 | SVDRSRTGGSDTEAF
TRBJ2-3 | TRBV11-3 | ASSPRGSTDTQY
TRBJ2-1 | TRBV2 | ASRGLPNNNDEQF
TRBJ2-3 | TRBV7-2 | ASSLVSSGGGEDTQY
TRBJ1-6 | TRBV25-1 | ASRQSAGADSPLH
TRBJ2-1 | TRBV27 | ASSLSTAGSLQF
TRBJ1-4 | TRBV7-8 | ASSPGVEKLF
TRBJ2-3 | TRBV7-7 | ASSLSYTDTQY
TRBJ2-1 | TRBV2 | ASSPRQGVRDEQF
TRBJ1-1 | TRBV27 | ASSPHLNTEAF
TRBJ1-1 | TRBV7-9 | ASSLDSTSTEAF
TRBJ1-5 | TRBV5-3 | ARSLGQQPPEEPQH
TRBJ2-7 | TRBV5-1 | ASSLDPLAGGFPEQY
TRBJ2-5 | TRBV5-1 | ASSLDGEGGETQY
TRBJ1-2 | TRBV5-5 | ASSSEDRVTYGYT
TRBJ1-4 | TRBV10-3 | AISEEGGTNEKLF
TRBJ2-7 | TRBV6-5 | ASRNYAHEQY
TRBJ2-1 | TRBV27 | ASNTQGEVHEQF
TRBJ2-3 | TRBV7-3 | ASSLRSGGGTDTQY
TRBJ1-2 | TRBV5-1 | ASRATGWGDGYT
TRBJ2-3 | TRBV5-4 | ASSPPGLAGALDTQY
TRBJ2-1 | TRBV5-4 | ASSPTGGNEQF
TRBJ2-1 | TRBV29-1 | SAGLAGINEQF
TRBJ2-7 | TRBV9 | ASSPQERATYEQY
TRBJ1-2 | TRBV2 | ASRRDWAAEGGYT
TRBJ2-2 | TRBV4-3 | ASSQEPRGLNTGELF
TRBJ2-6 | TRBV6-5 | ASSRTSGANVLT
TRBJ2-3 | TRBV6-6 | ASRGTGGTDTQY
TRBJ2-3 | TRBV18 | ASSPLEGDTQY
TRBJ2-2 | TRBV7-8 | ASSWVPREGELF
TRBJ1-1 | TRBV1 | TSSQDRTNTSDTEAF
TRBJ2-7 | TRBV9 | ASSVEGAPGDEQY
TRBJ2-3 | TRBV4-2 | ASSLGGGSSTDTQY
TRBJ1-2 | TRBV4-1 | ASSQDEGVRYGYT
TRBJ2-1 | TRBV9 | ASSRDSNSYNEQF
TRBJ2-2 | TRBV7-2 | ASSLAGGLRTGELF
TRBJ2-7 | TRBV7-9 | ASSVVGTGGYEQY
TRBJ1-2 | TRBV6-5 | ASRYAGENYGYT
TRBJ1-2 | TRBV2 | ASGQGRGGYT
TRBJ2-6 | TRBV11-3 | ASSSGTGGGANVLT
TRBJ2-1 | TRBV15 | ATSSIGTRSHEQF